What follows describes a single T cell receptor beta chain. Its antigen is currently unknown. This sample was taken from a study of early T cells in non-severe SARS-CoV-2 infection. Study context: Sequencing targeted bulk RNA from unsorted whole blood, leaving chains unpaired. Study-wide results and limits: Anti-spike CD8 responses were favored by VDJdb matching, which missed private and CD4 specificities.

Germline CDR1 SEHNR, CDR2 FQNEAQ (reference sequence). The CDR3 runs 15 residues. The V and J ends lost 5 bases and 4 bases, in that order; junction bases with no gene match: 10. Separate cDNA molecules each had unique molecular identifiers attached to them. In TCRdb, the 5' RACE reads were re-called with MiXCR into one record per CDR3 protein. The repertoire holds fewer than 95,000 distinct CDR3 sequences, with around a sixth as singletons. Sequencing was performed on whole blood, taken at baseline. V and J are TRBV7-9 and TRBJ2-7; 8 bases agree with TRBD2. This clonotype was obtained from an adult who was a healthcare worker with PCR-confirmed SARS-CoV-2 infection or an uninfected control (not recorded which). The CDR3 DNA reads TGTGCCAGCAGCGCCGGACCCGGGACTAGATACGAGCAGTACTTC. Translated: CASSAGPGTRYEQYF. Based on the CDR3 plus reference TRBV7-9 and TRBJ2-7, the full variable domain is DTGVSQNPRHKITKRGQNVTFRCDPISEHNRLYWYRQTLGQGPEFLTYFQNEAQLEKSRLLSDRFSAERPKGSFSTLEIQRTEQGDSAMYLCASSAGPGTRYEQYFGPGTRLTVT.